Described below is a single T cell receptor (beta chain) sequence and its context. The target antigen is unknown. The sample is drawn from a study of T cell responses to AZD1222 COVID-19 vaccine. General observations from the study: CD4 TCRs associated with vaccination spanned spike, dominating at 160-218 and 743-854.

Produced via immunoSEQ multiplex PCR; TCRdb's table is partial and in-frame only. The table lists about 140,000 clones, 80% to 90% of them singletons. Trimming took off 0 bases at V and 0 bases at J, with 12 bases between the two ends. The CDR3 is 16 amino acids. CDR1 is SGHRS, CDR2 YFSETQ, per germline. The chain carries TRBV5-1 and TRBJ1-2, with D unclear. This sequence was found in an adult in good health. The specimen was peripheral blood, collected on day 0 of AZD1222 vaccination. The CDR3 reads CASSLVPDQANYGYTF. The CDR3 DNA is TGCGCCAGCAGCTTGGTCCCGGATCAAGCTAACTATGGCTACACCTTC.